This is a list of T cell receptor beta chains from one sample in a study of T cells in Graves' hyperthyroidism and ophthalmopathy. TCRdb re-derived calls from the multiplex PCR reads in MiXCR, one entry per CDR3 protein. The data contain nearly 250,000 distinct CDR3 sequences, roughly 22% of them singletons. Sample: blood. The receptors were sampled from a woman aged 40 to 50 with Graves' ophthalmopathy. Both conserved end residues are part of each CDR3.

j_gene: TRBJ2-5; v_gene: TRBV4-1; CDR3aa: CASSRTPGAPQETQYF
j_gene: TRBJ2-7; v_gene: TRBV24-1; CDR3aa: CATSDAGNTYEQYF
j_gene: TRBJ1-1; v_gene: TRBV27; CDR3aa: CASSFPGAEAFF
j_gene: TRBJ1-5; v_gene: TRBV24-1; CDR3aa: CATSRGGQQPQHF
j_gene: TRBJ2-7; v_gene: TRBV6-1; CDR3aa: CASALRDRGYEQYF
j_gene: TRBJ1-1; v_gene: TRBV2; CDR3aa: CASSYTGNTEAFF
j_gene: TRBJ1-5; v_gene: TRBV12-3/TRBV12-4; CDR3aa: CASSETSNQPQHF
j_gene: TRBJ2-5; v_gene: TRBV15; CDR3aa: CATSRDLGHQQETQYF
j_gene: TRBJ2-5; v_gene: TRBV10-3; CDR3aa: CAIMGTEQETQYF
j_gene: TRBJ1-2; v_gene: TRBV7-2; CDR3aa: CASSRTVYYGYTF
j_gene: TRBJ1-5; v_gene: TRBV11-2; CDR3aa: CASSFSENQPQHF
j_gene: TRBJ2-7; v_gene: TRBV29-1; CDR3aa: CSVRELRDVHEQYF
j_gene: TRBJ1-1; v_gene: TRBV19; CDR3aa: CASIGPAQTGGYTEAFF
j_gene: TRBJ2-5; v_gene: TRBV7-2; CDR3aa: CASSYQGRDEETQYF
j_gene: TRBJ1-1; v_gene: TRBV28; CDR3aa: CASRMGGGTEAFF
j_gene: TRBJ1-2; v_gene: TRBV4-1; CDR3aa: CASSQTDSGNYGYTF
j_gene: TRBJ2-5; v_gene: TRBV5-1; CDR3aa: CASSFSSGLGRETQYF
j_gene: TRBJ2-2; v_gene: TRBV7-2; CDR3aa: CASSSVLNTGELFF
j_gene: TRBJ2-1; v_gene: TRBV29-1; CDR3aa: CSVDWGRGVDHEQFF
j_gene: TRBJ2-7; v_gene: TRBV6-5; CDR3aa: CASSYDQGSEQYF
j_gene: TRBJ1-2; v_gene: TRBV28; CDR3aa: CASSFAGFYGYTF
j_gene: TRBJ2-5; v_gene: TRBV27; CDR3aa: CASSRQGQTQYF
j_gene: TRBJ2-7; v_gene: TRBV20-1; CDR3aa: CSTSTGPYEQYF
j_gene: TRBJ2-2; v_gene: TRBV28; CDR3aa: CATAWQGGTGELFF
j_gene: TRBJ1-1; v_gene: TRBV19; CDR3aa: CASSRGGSFEAFF
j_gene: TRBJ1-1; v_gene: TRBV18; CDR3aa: CASSPNFYHRDTEAFF
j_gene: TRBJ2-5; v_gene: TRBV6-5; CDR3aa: CASRSASVETQYF
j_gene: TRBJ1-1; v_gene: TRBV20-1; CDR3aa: CSANAENMVNTEAFF
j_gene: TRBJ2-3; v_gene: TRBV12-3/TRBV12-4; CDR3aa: CASSPSADNTDTQYF
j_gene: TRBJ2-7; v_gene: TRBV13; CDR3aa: CASSLGVTGVGYEQYF
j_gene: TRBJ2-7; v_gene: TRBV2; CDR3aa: CATQSSFSYEQYF
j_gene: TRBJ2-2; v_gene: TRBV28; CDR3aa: CASSLSDSYTGELFF
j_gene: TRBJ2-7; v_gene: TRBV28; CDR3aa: CASSRTAPYEQYF
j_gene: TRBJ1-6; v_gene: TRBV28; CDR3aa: CASNIQSNNSPLHF
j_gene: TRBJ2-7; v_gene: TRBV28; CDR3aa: CASSFGTGPYEQYF
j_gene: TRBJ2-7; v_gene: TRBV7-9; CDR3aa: CASSLWGENSYEQYF
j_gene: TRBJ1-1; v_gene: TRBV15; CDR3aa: CATSSDRNTEAFF
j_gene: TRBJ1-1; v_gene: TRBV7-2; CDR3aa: CASSKQGGETEAFF
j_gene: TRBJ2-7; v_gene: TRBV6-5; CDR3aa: CASSYPLGEQYF
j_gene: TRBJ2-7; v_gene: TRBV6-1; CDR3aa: CASSEVLVEGYEQYF
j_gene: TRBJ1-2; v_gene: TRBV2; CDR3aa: CASSEFTGNYGYTF
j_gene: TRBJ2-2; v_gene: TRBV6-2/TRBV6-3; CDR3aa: CASSFPKPGQLNTGELFF
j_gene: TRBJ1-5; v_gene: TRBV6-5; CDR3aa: CASRGLLEFSNQPQHF
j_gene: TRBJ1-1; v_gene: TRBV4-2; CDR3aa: CASSQGGQDEAFF
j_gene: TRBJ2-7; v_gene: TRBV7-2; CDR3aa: CASSPTGRAYEQYF
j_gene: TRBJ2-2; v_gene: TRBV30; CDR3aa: CAWKLGGVNTGELFF